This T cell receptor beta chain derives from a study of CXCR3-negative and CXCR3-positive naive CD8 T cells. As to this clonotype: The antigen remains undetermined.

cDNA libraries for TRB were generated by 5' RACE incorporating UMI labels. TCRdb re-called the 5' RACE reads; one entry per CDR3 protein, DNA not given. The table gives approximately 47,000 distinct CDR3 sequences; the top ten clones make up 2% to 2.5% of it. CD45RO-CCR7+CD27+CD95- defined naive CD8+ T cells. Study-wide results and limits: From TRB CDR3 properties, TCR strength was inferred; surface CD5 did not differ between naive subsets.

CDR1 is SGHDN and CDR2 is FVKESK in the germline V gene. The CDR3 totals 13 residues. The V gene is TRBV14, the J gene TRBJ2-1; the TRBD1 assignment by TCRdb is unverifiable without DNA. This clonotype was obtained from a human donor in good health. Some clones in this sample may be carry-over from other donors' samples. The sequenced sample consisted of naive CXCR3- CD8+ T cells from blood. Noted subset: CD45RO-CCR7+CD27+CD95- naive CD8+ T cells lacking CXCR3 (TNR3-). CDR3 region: CASSYQRGLEQFF. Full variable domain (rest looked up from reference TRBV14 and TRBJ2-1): EAGVTQFPSHSVIEKGQTVTLRCDPISGHDNLYWYRRVMGKEIKFLLHFVKESKQDESGMPNNRFLAERTGGTYSTLKVQPAELEDSGVYFCASSYQRGLEQFFGPGTRLTVL.